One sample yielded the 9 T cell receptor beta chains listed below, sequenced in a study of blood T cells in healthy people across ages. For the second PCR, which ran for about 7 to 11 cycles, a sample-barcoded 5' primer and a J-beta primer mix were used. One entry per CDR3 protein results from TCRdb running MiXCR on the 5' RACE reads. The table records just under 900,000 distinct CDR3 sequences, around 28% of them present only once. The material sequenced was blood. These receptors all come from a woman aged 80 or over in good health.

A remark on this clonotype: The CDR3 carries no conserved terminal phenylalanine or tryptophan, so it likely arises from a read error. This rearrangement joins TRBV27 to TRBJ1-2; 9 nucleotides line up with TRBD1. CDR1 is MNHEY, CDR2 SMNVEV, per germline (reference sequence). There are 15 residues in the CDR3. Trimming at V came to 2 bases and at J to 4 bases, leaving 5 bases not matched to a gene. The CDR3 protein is CASSLKGQGTYGYTC. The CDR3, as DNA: TGTGCCAGCAGTTTAAAAGGACAGGGGACCTATGGCTACACCTGC.

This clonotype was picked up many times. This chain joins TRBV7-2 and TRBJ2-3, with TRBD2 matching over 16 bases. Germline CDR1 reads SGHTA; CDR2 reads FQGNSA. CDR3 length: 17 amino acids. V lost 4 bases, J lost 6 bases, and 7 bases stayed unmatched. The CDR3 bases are TGTGCCAGCAGCTCCCCGGGACTAGCGGGGGGGGGTGATACGCAGTATTTT. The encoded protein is CASSSPGLAGGGDTQYF.

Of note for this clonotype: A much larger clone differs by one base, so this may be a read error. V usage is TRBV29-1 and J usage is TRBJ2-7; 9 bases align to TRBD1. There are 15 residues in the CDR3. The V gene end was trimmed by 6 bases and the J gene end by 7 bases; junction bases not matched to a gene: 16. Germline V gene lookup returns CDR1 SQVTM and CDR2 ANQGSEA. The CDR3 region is CSVVNRGQVDNEQYF. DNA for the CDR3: TGCAGCGTGGTAAACAGGGGGCAGGTCGACAATGAGCAGTACTTC.

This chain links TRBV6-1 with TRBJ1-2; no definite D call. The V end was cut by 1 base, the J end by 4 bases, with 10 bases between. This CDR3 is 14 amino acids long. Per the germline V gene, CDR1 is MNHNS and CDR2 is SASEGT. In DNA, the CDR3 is TGTGCCAGCAGTGAAGGGGCAGGCTTCTATGGCTACACCTTC. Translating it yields CASSEGAGFYGYTF.

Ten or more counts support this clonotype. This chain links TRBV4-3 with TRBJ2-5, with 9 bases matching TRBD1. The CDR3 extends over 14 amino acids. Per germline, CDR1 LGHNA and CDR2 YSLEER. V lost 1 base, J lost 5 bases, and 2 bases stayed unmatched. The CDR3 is CASSQGTGVETQYF. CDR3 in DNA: TGCGCCAGCAGCCAAGGGACAGGGGTGGAGACCCAGTACTTC.

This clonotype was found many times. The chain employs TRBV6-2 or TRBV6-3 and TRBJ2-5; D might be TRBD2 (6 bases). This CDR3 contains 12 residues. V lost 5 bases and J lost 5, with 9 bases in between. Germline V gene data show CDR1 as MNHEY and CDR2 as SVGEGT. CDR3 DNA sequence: TGTGCCAGCAGTGTAGGAGGGGAGACCCAGTACTTC. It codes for CASSVGGETQYF.

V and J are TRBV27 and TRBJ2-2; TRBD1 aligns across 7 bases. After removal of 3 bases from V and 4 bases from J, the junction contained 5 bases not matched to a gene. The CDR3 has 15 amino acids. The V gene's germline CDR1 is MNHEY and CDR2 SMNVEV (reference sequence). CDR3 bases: TGTGCCAGCAGTTTCAAGGGGGCGGGCACCGGGGAGCTGTTTTTT. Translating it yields CASSFKGAGTGELFF.

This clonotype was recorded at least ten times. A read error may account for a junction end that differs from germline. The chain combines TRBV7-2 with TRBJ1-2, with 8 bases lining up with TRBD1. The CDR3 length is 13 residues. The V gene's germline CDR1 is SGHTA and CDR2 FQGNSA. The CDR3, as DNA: TGCGCCAGCAGCTTGGACAGGGACTATGGCTACACCTTC. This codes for CASSLDRDYGYTF.

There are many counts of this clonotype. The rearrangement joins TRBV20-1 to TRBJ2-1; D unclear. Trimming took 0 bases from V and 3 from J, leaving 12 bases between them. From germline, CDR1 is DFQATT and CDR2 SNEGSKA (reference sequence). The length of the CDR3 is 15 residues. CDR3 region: CSARDKAAGYNEQFF. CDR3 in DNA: TGCAGTGCTAGAGATAAGGCGGCCGGCTACAATGAGCAGTTCTTC.